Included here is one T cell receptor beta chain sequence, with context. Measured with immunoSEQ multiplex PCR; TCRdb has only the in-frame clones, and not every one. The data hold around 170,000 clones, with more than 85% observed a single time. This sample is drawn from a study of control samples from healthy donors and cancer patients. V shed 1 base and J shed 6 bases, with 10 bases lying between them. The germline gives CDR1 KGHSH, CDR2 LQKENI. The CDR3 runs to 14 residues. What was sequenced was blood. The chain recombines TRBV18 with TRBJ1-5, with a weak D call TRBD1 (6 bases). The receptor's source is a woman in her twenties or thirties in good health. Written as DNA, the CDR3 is TGTGCCAGCTCACCACGACAACAGGGTCAGCCCCAGCATTTT. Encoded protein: CASSPRQQGQPQHF. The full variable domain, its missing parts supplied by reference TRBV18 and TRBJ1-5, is NAGVMQNPRHLVRRRGQEARLRCSPMKGHSHVYWYRQLPEEGLKFMVYLQKENIIDESGMPKERFSAEFPKEGPSILRIQQVVRGDSAAYFCASSPRQQGQPQHFGDGTRLSIL.